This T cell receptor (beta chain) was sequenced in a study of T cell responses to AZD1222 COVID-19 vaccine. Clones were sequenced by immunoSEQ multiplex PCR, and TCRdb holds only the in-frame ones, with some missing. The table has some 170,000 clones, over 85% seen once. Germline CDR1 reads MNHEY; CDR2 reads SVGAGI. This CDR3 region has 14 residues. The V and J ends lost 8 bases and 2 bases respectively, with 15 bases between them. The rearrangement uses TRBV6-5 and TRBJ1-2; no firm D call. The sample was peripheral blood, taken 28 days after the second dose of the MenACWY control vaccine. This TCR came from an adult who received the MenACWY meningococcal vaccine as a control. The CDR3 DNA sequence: TGTGCCAGCTACGAAGGAGGAGGGAACTATGGCTACACCTTC. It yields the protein CASYEGGGNYGYTF.